The 20 T cell receptor beta chains listed next were all sequenced from one sample in a study of OX40 agonist ivuxolimab in advanced cancers. Profiling relied on immunoSEQ multiplex PCR, and the TCRdb table lists in-frame clones only, not all of them. The sample has around 100,000 clones; around 91% are singletons. The sample here was CD4+ or CD8+ T cells sorted from blood, taken in a trial of the OX40 agonist ivuxolimab. The source is an adult with an advanced solid tumor such as melanoma, head and neck, liver or kidney cancer.

V gene TRBV6-4 combines with J gene TRBJ1-2; 12 bases map to TRBD1. The germline V gene encodes CDR1 MRHNA and CDR2 SNTAGT. The CDR3 has 16 amino acids. V lost 6 bases and J lost 4; bases outside the gene matches: 9. The CDR3 protein is CASSPGTGGAGYGYTF. CDR3 DNA: TGTGCCAGCAGCCCCGGGACAGGGGGCGCGGGCTATGGCTACACCTTC.

This clone showed up just once. The rearrangement joins TRBV2 to TRBJ1-1, with 11 bases lining up with TRBD1. The CDR3 consists of 15 residues. Germline V gene lookup returns CDR1 SNHLY and CDR2 FYNNEI. The ends lost 7 bases at V and 2 bases at J; junction bases unmatched: 6. The CDR3, as DNA: TGTGCCAGCAAGGACAGGGGGCTCCCCAACACTGAAGCTTTCTTT. Its protein is CASKDRGLPNTEAFF.

V is TRBV5-4 and J is TRBJ2-7; no reliable D call. V lost 0 bases and J lost 0, with 16 bases in between. The CDR3 spans 17 residues. Looked up from germline, CDR1 is SGHNT and CDR2 is YYREEE (reference sequence). The CDR3 here is CASSLDHGRTYSYEQYF. Written as DNA, the CDR3 is TGTGCCAGCAGCTTGGATCACGGCAGGACCTACTCCTACGAGCAGTACTTC.

The chain joins TRBV7-9 to TRBJ1-4; D ambiguous. Trimming removed 1 base at V and 5 bases at J, with 11 bases between. This CDR3 is built from 15 residues. Germline V lookup: CDR1 SEHNR, CDR2 FQNEAQ (reference sequence). In nucleotides, the CDR3 is TGTGCCAGCAGCTTAGATGGCAGCGGGAATGAAAAACTGTTTTTT. Its protein product is CASSLDGSGNEKLFF. The complete variable domain, with remaining parts taken from reference TRBV7-9 and TRBJ1-4, reads DTGVSQNPRHKITKRGQNVTFRCDPISEHNRLYWYRQTLGQGPEFLTYFQNEAQLEKSRLLSDRFSAERPKGSFSTLEIQRTEQGDSAMYLCASSLDGSGNEKLFFGSGTQLSVL.

This chain uses TRBV28 with TRBJ1-5, with TRBD1 as a possible D gene (6 bases). The CDR3 runs to 16 residues. CDR1 is MDHEN, CDR2 SYDVKM, per germline. V was shortened by 3 bases and J by 0 bases, with 12 bases between the two germline ends. The chain's CDR3 is CASSLGTPFSNQPQHF. Here the CDR3 DNA reads TGTGCCAGCAGTTTGGGGACACCTTTTAGCAATCAGCCCCAGCATTTT.

The J gene is TRBJ2-3, the V gene TRBV5-1; 8 bases match TRBD2. The germline CDR1 and CDR2 sequences are SGHRS and YFSETQ. Trimming at V came to 1 base and at J to 0 bases, leaving 22 bases not matched to a gene. The CDR3 sequence is 22 residues long. CDR3 sequence reads: CASSLTGIPASHSGTSTDTQYF. For the CDR3, the DNA is TGCGCCAGCAGCTTGACGGGCATTCCCGCTTCCCATAGCGGGACTAGCACAGATACGCAGTATTTT.

The V call is TRBV27, the J call TRBJ1-1; the match to TRBD1 covers 7 bases. There are 15 residues in the CDR3. The V segment lost 1 base and the J segment 4 bases; nucleotides outside the gene matches: 6. Per the germline V gene, CDR1 is MNHEY and CDR2 is SMNVEV (reference sequence). The CDR3, as DNA: TGTGCCAGCAGTTTATGGACAGGCTCAGGCACTGAAGCTTTCTTT. This sequence encodes CASSLWTGSGTEAFF.

This clone was counted once. The rearrangement links TRBV19 to TRBJ2-1, with a possible D match to TRBD2 (6 bases). This CDR3 is 15 amino acids long. V was shortened by 4 bases and J by 1 base, with 11 bases between the two germline ends. CDR1 LNHDA and CDR2 SQIVND come from the germline V gene (reference sequence). CDR3 sequence reads: CASSKGAGSYNEQFF. The CDR3 bases are TGTGCCAGTAGTAAGGGAGCGGGTTCCTACAATGAGCAGTTCTTC.

Only one count was recorded for this clone. This rearrangement joins TRBV7-2 to TRBJ2-3, with D uncertain. CDR1 is SGHTA and CDR2 is FQGNSA in the germline V gene. Trimming pared 5 bases from V and 3 bases from J, leaving 18 bases between. The CDR3 spans 16 residues. The CDR3 reads CASSPKRSVATDTQYF. For the CDR3, the DNA is TGTGCCAGCAGCCCCAAGCGTTCAGTTGCAACAGATACGCAGTATTTT.

The J gene is TRBJ2-7, the V gene TRBV5-1, with D possibly TRBD1 on 6 matching bases. There are 15 residues in the CDR3. CDR1 is SGHRS, CDR2 YFSETQ, per germline. Trimming left V 4 bases short and J 0 bases short, with 14 bases between. CDR3 coding DNA: TGCGCCAGCAGCCGGACGGGACAAGCCTCCTACGAGCAGTACTTC. Amino acids: CASSRTGQASYEQYF.

The gene calls are TRBV5-8 and TRBJ2-5; 13 nucleotides match TRBD2. Germline V gene data show CDR1 as SGHTS and CDR2 as YDEGEE. V shed 4 bases, J shed 5 bases, and the junction held 5 bases outside the gene matches. CDR3 size: 15 residues. CDR3 amino acids: CASSLLAGGIETQYF. CDR3 in DNA: TGTGCCAGCAGCCTACTAGCGGGGGGGATCGAGACCCAGTACTTC.

V usage is TRBV7-9 and J usage is TRBJ2-5, with D hard to call. The germline CDR1 and CDR2 sequences are SEHNR and FQNEAQ (reference sequence). There are 14 residues in the CDR3. The ends were cut back, 5 bases at V and 2 bases at J, with 12 bases in the middle. The chain's CDR3 is CASSPFGRQETQYF. The CDR3 nucleotides are TGTGCCAGCAGCCCCTTTGGACGGCAAGAGACCCAGTACTTC.

This chain joins TRBV28 and TRBJ1-1, with D perhaps TRBD1 (6 bases). Germline lookup yields CDR1 MDHEN and CDR2 SYDVKM. The V gene lost 2 bases and the J gene lost 5 bases, with 18 bases spanning the gap. CDR3 length: 16 residues. In nucleotides, the CDR3 is TGTGCCAGCAGTTTAGGAATGGGGGCCGGGGGAACTGAAGCTTTCTTT. Its translation is CASSLGMGAGGTEAFF.

V is TRBV6-6 and J is TRBJ2-5; the D gene is possibly TRBD1 (6 bases). Germline CDR1 MNHNY, CDR2 SVGAGI (reference sequence). The CDR3 has 11 amino acids. V lost 7 bases to trimming and J lost 5 bases, with 8 bases between them. CDR3 bases: TGTGCCAGCAATAGGGGGGAGACCCAGTACTTC. This codes for CASNRGETQYF.

This clone was seen once. A junction boundary mismatches the germline segment, possibly from a read error. The V call is TRBV6-1, the J call TRBJ2-3; D tentatively reads TRBD1 or TRBD2 (5 bases each). The CDR3 covers 11 residues. The germline V gene has CDR1 MNHNS and CDR2 SASEGT. The CDR3 reads CASSLPGRRKF. The CDR3 nucleotides are TGTGCCAGCAGCCTCCCGGGACGGAGGAAGTTT.

This clone was observed once. The chain couples TRBV5-1 to TRBJ1-1; D is possibly TRBD1 (5 bases). The CDR3 consists of 13 residues. Trimming pared 0 bases from V and 3 bases from J, leaving 6 bases between. Looked up from germline, CDR1 is SGHRS and CDR2 is YFSETQ. The CDR3 DNA follows: TGCGCCAGCAGCTTGGGACAGCACACTGAAGCTTTCTTT. This codes for CASSLGQHTEAFF.

The rearrangement links TRBV2 to TRBJ2-4; D uncertain. CDR1 and CDR2 from the germline V gene are SNHLY and FYNNEI. V lost 4 bases and J 7 bases, leaving 17 bases between the germline ends. The CDR3 has 15 amino acids. The CDR3 region is CASSVSVGIWNIQYF. In DNA form, the CDR3 reads TGTGCCAGCAGTGTTTCGGTGGGGATCTGGAACATTCAGTACTTC.

This chain connects TRBV7-3 to TRBJ2-1; D is perhaps TRBD2 (5 bases). With 5 bases removed from V and 4 bases from J, the gap between germline ends came to 12 bases. Germline-derived CDR1 and CDR2 are SGHTA and FQGTGA. The CDR3 covers 14 residues. Written as DNA, the CDR3 is TGTGCCAGCAGCCTCATCGCGGGTTACAATGAGCAGTTCTTC. Its protein product is CASSLIAGYNEQFF.

V usage is TRBV13 and J usage is TRBJ2-1; 12 nucleotides align to TRBD2. Germline CDR1 is PRHDT and CDR2 is FYEKMQ (reference sequence). V trimming: 5 bases; J trimming: 7 bases; junction bases outside the gene matches: 3. This CDR3 contains 14 residues. The CDR3 bases are TGTGCCAGCAGCCTAGCGGGGGGGCGGAATGAGCAGTTCTTC. This sequence encodes CASSLAGGRNEQFF.

The chain has TRBV25-1 and TRBJ1-2, with D perhaps TRBD1 (6 bases). In germline, CDR1 is MGHDK, CDR2 SYGVNS. Between the trimmed V and J ends, which lost 4 bases and 9 bases, there was a span of 12 bases. The CDR3 sequence is 12 residues long. CDR3 in amino acids: CASSGTGWSYTF. DNA for the CDR3: TGTGCCAGCAGTGGTACAGGGTGGAGCTACACCTTC.